The 7 T cell receptor beta chains in this list originate from one sample, sequenced in a study of graft-versus-host responses after intestinal transplantation (dated by TCRdb to the early 2020s). These TCRs are of unknown antigen specificity. Receptor amplification or capture employed the immunoSEQ multiplex PCR assay. Here the immuneACCESS table is served through TCRdb, limited to in-frame sequences with V and J called. Missing clones are a known gap in these copies; in checked studies unresolved V genes cover under half, and the rest lacks a known reason. For this sample the table gives approximately 82,000 clones, of which 85% to 95% were detected only once. Jointly, the top ten make up approximately 1.1% of the sample. According to the study, the label for this sample's time point signals: cells obtained before transplantation from donor or recipient. Sequenced material: unstimulated CD8+ T cells sorted from spleen or lymph node cells, taken before transplant. The receptors originated from a human donor who was the organ donor for an intestinal transplant.

V is TRBV30 and J is TRBJ2-3; TRBD2 matches 7 bases. V was pared by 8 bases and J by 4 bases, with 12 bases of the junction left unmatched. The germline V gene has CDR1 GTSNPN and CDR2 SVGIG (reference sequence). This CDR3 contains 14 residues. The CDR3 coding sequence is TGTGCCCGGGCATTGGGGGGGGACGCAGATACGCAGTATTTT. It encodes CARALGGDADTQYF.

The chain employs TRBV7-8 and TRBJ2-5; 7 nucleotides match TRBD1. Germline V CDR1 and CDR2: SGHVS, FQNEAQ. The V segment lost 5 bases and the J segment 2 bases; nucleotides outside the gene matches: 5. The CDR3 runs to 14 residues. The CDR3 region has the DNA TGTGCCAGCAGCCATCGGGACAGACAAGAGACCCAGTACTTC. This sequence encodes CASSHRDRQETQYF.

The chain couples TRBV6-5 to TRBJ2-3, with D hard to call. V gave up 8 bases and J gave up 0 bases, with 12 bases separating them. The V gene's germline CDR1 is MNHEY and CDR2 SVGAGI. This CDR3 has 14 residues. The CDR3 DNA sequence: TGTGCCAGCGCCCTTGCGGCTAGCACAGATACGCAGTATTTT. The encoded protein is CASALAASTDTQYF.

The CDR3 sequence: CASSHDTGYGYTF. The DNA of the CDR3 is TGTGCCAGCAGCCATGACACAGGCTATGGCTACACCTTC. The V call is TRBV7-8, the J call TRBJ1-2; tentatively, D is TRBD1 (5 bases). V was cut by 5 bases and J by 4 bases, with 11 bases left in between. From germline, CDR1 is SGHVS and CDR2 FQNEAQ. The CDR3 is 13 residues long.

The rearrangement uses TRBV28 and TRBJ2-2, with D perhaps TRBD1 (5 bases). CDR3 length: 14 residues. V lost 6 bases to trimming and J lost 1 base, with 9 bases between them. The germline V gene has CDR1 MDHEN and CDR2 SYDVKM. The CDR3 nucleotides read TGTGCCAGCAGCGACAGACTGAACACCGGGGAGCTGTTTTTT. The encoded protein is CASSDRLNTGELFF. Full variable domain (remainder filled in from reference TRBV28 and TRBJ2-2): DVKVTQSSRYLVKRTGEKVFLECVQDMDHENMFWYRQDPGLGLRLIYFSYDVKMKEKGDIPEGYSVSREKKERFSLILESASTNQTSMYLCASSDRLNTGELFFGEGSRLTVL.

The gene calls are TRBV27 and TRBJ2-1, with D maybe TRBD2 (6 bases). Per germline, CDR1 MNHEY and CDR2 SMNVEV (reference sequence). The CDR3 runs 15 residues. Trimming cost V 8 bases and J 2 bases, with 16 bases left between them. The CDR3 is CASGPGTLPYNEQFF. The CDR3 DNA reads TGTGCCAGCGGGCCCGGGACTTTACCCTACAATGAGCAGTTCTTC.

This clone was seen just once. The chain links TRBV13 to TRBJ2-7; 8 positions agree with TRBD2. The CDR3 loop spans 15 amino acids. Germline V gene sequence: CDR1 PRHDT, CDR2 FYEKMQ (reference sequence). The trim removed 5 bases at V and 2 bases at J, leaving 8 bases unmatched. CDR3 protein: CASSRAGAGAYEQYF. The CDR3 nucleotides are TGTGCCAGCAGCCGAGCCGGAGCGGGAGCCTACGAGCAGTACTTC.